Listed below are T cell receptor beta chains from one sample, sequenced in a study of identifying expanded T cells in peripheral blood. Libraries were prepared by immunoSEQ multiplex PCR; TCRdb keeps only in-frame clonotypes and omits some of them. The sample has around 66,000 clones; over 75% are singletons. The sequenced sample consisted of blood. The receptor source for this set is a person aged 18-70 years in good health. Each CDR3 is given with its conserved first and last residue. A D gene is named only where the DNA matches it firmly. Some rows have no size entry. The others give once, few or many, or a class for an expanded clone.

-,-,TRBV6-6,TRBJ1-5,TGTGCCAGCAGGGGCGACAGTTTTTCCAATCAGCCCCAGCATTTT,CASRGDSFSNQPQHF
-,-,TRBV4-2,TRBJ2-1,TGTGCCAGCAGCCCGGCCGGCGGCCCCCCTGGTGAGCAGTTCTTC,CASSPAGGPPGEQFF
-,TRBD2,TRBV10-2,TRBJ2-7,TGCGCCAGCAGACTAGCGGGAGGGGTCCCCCACCCCTACGAGCAGTACTTC,CASRLAGGVPHPYEQYF
-,-,TRBV27,TRBJ2-7,TGTGCCAGCAGTTCCCCAGGATTATACGAGCAGTACTTC,CASSSPGLYEQYF
-,TRBD2,TRBV7-9,TRBJ2-1,TGTGCCAGCAGTCTAAGCCTAGCGGGAGGGTTAGAGCAGTTCTTC,CASSLSLAGGLEQFF
-,-,TRBV19,TRBJ2-3,TGTGCCAGTAGTATTTTCAGTGCAGGCACAGATACGCAGTATTTT,CASSIFSAGTDTQYF
once,-,TRBV5-4,TRBJ2-1,TGTGCCAGCAGCTCGCTGAATGAGCAGTTCTTC,CASSSLNEQFF
once,TRBD2,TRBV4-3,TRBJ2-7,TGCGCCAGCAGCCAAGGACTAGCGGGAGCCCTAAAACCTTACGAGCAGTACTTC,CASSQGLAGALKPYEQYF
once,TRBD2,TRBV6-4,TRBJ2-3,TGTGCCAGCAGTGAAGGGCTAGCGGACACAGATACGCAGTATTTT,CASSEGLADTDTQYF
-,-,TRBV2,TRBJ2-1,TGTGCCAGCAGTGTGGTAAGGGGATACGATGAGCAGTTCTTC,CASSVVRGYDEQFF
-,-,TRBV29-1,TRBJ2-7,TGCAGCGTTGAAGCAAGGCGGACACAGGACTACGAGCAGTACTTC,CSVEARRTQDYEQYF
-,-,TRBV6-5,TRBJ2-7,TGTGCCAGCACCAACAGCCTCACGGCGCGCGAGCAGTACTTC,CASTNSLTAREQYF
-,TRBD1,TRBV5-1,TRBJ2-7,TGCGCCAGCAGCTTCCCTAGACAGGGGGCGGACGAGCAGTACTTC,CASSFPRQGADEQYF
-,TRBD2,TRBV27,TRBJ2-3,TGTGCCAGCAGTTTTTTTGCGGGAGGAGCAGATACGCAGTATTTT,CASSFFAGGADTQYF
-,TRBD2,TRBV6-4,TRBJ2-1,TGTGCCAGCAGTACGTTAGCGGGAGAACATAATGAGCAGTTCTTC,CASSTLAGEHNEQFF
-,-,TRBV4-1,TRBJ1-1,TGCGCCAGCAGCCCTCACAGTTCCATGAACACTGAAGCTTTCTTT,CASSPHSSMNTEAFF
-,-,TRBV7-9,TRBJ2-7,TGTGCCAGCAGCCCAGGGGCCGGGTACGAGCAGTACTTC,CASSPGAGYEQYF
-,TRBD2,TRBV11-3,TRBJ2-7,TGTGCCAGCAGCTTAGAGAGCGGGGAAAGCTACGAGCAGTACTTC,CASSLESGESYEQYF
-,-,TRBV5-1,TRBJ1-2,TGCGCCAGCAGCCCTGGACTGGGAAACTATGGCTACACCTTC,CASSPGLGNYGYTF
-,-,TRBV7-3,TRBJ2-1,TGTGCCAGCAGCTACGGCCGGGACAATGAGCAGTTCTTC,CASSYGRDNEQFF
-,TRBD1,TRBV4-1,TRBJ1-5,TGCGCCAGCAGCCAAGAGGGTGGCTCGCAGGGGGCTGATCAGCCCCAGCATTTT,CASSQEGGSQGADQPQHF
-,-,TRBV27,TRBJ2-5,TGTGCCAGCAGTTTGAGGTGGGGGCGTGAGACCCAGTACTTC,CASSLRWGRETQYF
-,TRBD2,TRBV7-2,TRBJ2-7,TGTGCCAGCAGCTTGGGGCTAGCGGGGATCAGCTCCTACGAGCAGTACTTC,CASSLGLAGISSYEQYF
-,-,TRBV9,TRBJ2-1,TGTGCCAGCAGCGTAGCTCTGGCTTACAATGAGCAGTTCTTC,CASSVALAYNEQFF
few,TRBD1,TRBV6-4,TRBJ2-2,TGTGCCAGCAGTGACGGACAGGGGGATACCGGGGAGCTGTTTTTT,CASSDGQGDTGELFF
-,-,TRBV10-3,TRBJ1-1,TGTGCCATCAGCCCTACAGGCCCTTCGGAAGCTTTCTTT,CAISPTGPSEAFF
-,-,TRBV19,TRBJ2-1,TGTGCCAGTAGTATCATATCGGGGGTGGGGAATGAGCAGTTCTTC,CASSIISGVGNEQFF
-,TRBD1,TRBV5-1,TRBJ2-2,TGCGCCAGCAGCTCCTACGGACAGGGATGGGCCGGGGAGCTGTTTTTT,CASSSYGQGWAGELFF
-,-,TRBV6-4,TRBJ2-6,TGTGCCAGCAGTGACTCGACCAGTGCCTCTGGGGCCAACGTCCTGACTTTC,CASSDSTSASGANVLTF
-,-,TRBV9,TRBJ1-1,TGTGCCAGCAGCGTAGACGGGGTGTTTGGGGTTAAGACTGAAGCTTTCTTT,CASSVDGVFGVKTEAFF
-,TRBD1,TRBV2,TRBJ1-4,TGTGCCAGCAGCCGGACAGGGGTCAATGAAAAACTGTTTTTT,CASSRTGVNEKLFF
-,-,TRBV7-6,TRBJ1-6,TGTGCCAGCAGCTTAGGACAGCCTTATAATTCACCCCTCCACTTT,CASSLGQPYNSPLHF
-,-,TRBV5-1,TRBJ2-3,TGCGCCAGCAGCTTGGCCTTGGGGCTCTTGAGGCACGATACGCAGTATTTT,CASSLALGLLRHDTQYF
-,TRBD1,TRBV12-5,TRBJ1-1,TGTGCTAGTGGTCGGACGGGACAGGGGGCCCGCCTTGAAGCTTTCTTT,CASGRTGQGARLEAFF
-,-,TRBV5-6,TRBJ2-5,TGTGCCAGCAGCTTGCCCGGGTTGGGGACGGGGGAGACCCAGTACTTC,CASSLPGLGTGETQYF
-,-,TRBV6-5,TRBJ2-2,TGTGCCAGCAGTTCAAGCGGGTCGGAGCTGTTTTTT,CASSSSGSELFF
-,-,TRBV25-1,TRBJ2-1,TGTGCCAGCGGACGCACGCCCGGGACGGACTACAATGAGCAGTTCTTC,CASGRTPGTDYNEQFF
-,TRBD2,TRBV28,TRBJ2-1,TGTGCCAGCAGAACGGGACTAGCGGGAGCCCAGGAGCAGTTCTTC,CASRTGLAGAQEQFF
-,TRBD2,TRBV7-3,TRBJ2-3,TGTGCCAGCAGCTTAAATCCCCCAGAGGCGGGGGGGCTGGGTACGCAGTATTTT,CASSLNPPEAGGLGTQYF
-,TRBD1,TRBV10-3,TRBJ1-2,TGTGCCATCAGTGAGTCAGCACGACAGGGGGCCTATGGCTACACCTTC,CAISESARQGAYGYTF
-,TRBD2,TRBV4-1,TRBJ2-7,TGCGCCAGCAGCCAAGCAGCAGGACTAGCGGGAGGCCCCGCCATGTACGAGCAGTACTTC,CASSQAAGLAGGPAMYEQYF
-,TRBD2,TRBV19,TRBJ2-2,TGTGCCAGTCAAGAGGGACTATCCGCGAACACCGGGGAGCTGTTTTTT,CASQEGLSANTGELFF
-,-,TRBV28,TRBJ2-1,TGTGCCAGCAGTTTAGTAGTCAATGAGCAGTTCTTC,CASSLVVNEQFF
-,TRBD1,TRBV2,TRBJ1-5,TGTGCCAGCAGCGGACAGGGGAGGGTAAATCAGCCCCAGCATTTT,CASSGQGRVNQPQHF
once,-,TRBV13,TRBJ2-5,TGTGCCAGCAGCTTAGGCCAAGAGACCCAGTACTTC,CASSLGQETQYF
-,TRBD2,TRBV27,TRBJ2-1,TGTGCCAGCAGCCCCGGGACTAGCTACAATGAGCAGTTCTTC,CASSPGTSYNEQFF
once,TRBD1,TRBV5-1,TRBJ1-1,TGCGCCAGCGGACAGGGGAACACTGAAGCTTTCTTT,CASGQGNTEAFF
-,TRBD1,TRBV9,TRBJ2-7,TGTGCCAGCAGCGTAGCCGCAGGGGGCTACGAGCAGTACTTC,CASSVAAGGYEQYF
-,-,TRBV12-5,TRBJ2-1,TGTGCTAGTGGTTTTGGGGAACTAGCCTACAATGAGCAGTTCTTC,CASGFGELAYNEQFF
-,TRBD1,TRBV18,TRBJ2-7,TGTGCCAGCTCACCTGGACAGGGGACATCCTACGAGCAGTACTTC,CASSPGQGTSYEQYF